The source of this TCR beta chain is a study of blood T cell repertoires in COVID-19. Study in general: COVID-19 samples collected from the United States, Italy and Spain covered acute and convalescent phases. The analysed material was cDNA or gDNA that came from T cells, B-cell-depleted T cells, or PBMCs.

Enrollment of patients from Seattle took place during active infection, with longitudinal follow-up. As originally analysed: Amplifying reference gene primers gave estimates of nucleated cell counts. Sequencing used immunoSEQ multiplex PCR; TCRdb keeps in-frame clones, though not all of them. D and trimming come from the DNA, and the V and J calls and clone size come from that table. The sample holds 300,000 to 400,000 clones, approximately 89% seen once. The V and J ends lost 5 bases and 6 bases respectively, with 14 bases between them. The CDR3 totals 15 residues. Germline assignment: CDR1 SGHVS and CDR2 FQNEAQ.

The TCR comes from a woman in her twenties or thirties with COVID-19, enrolled during active disease. Sequenced material: peripheral blood. The chain couples TRBV7-8 to TRBJ1-6; D ambiguous. CDR3 loop: CASSRTRKSNSPLHF. The CDR3 DNA reads TGTGCCAGCAGCCGTACTCGAAAGTCTAATTCACCCCTCCACTTT.